The 20 T cell receptor beta chains given below trace back to one sample, sequenced in a study of control samples from healthy donors and cancer patients. Produced via immunoSEQ multiplex PCR; TCRdb's table is partial and in-frame only. The sample yields about 150,000 clones, roughly 88% seen once. Material: blood. These receptors all stem from a man younger than 35 in good health.

This sequence joins TRBV6-2 or TRBV6-3 and TRBJ1-2; TRBD1 is a possible D gene (5 bases). The CDR3 totals 18 residues. CDR1 is MNHEY and CDR2 is SVGEGT in the germline V gene. V lost 2 bases, J lost 0 bases, and 19 bases lay in between. CDR3 in amino acids: CASSYLPQGGAANYGYTF. Written as DNA, the CDR3 is TGTGCCAGCAGTTACCTCCCCCAGGGAGGCGCAGCTAACTATGGCTACACCTTC.

This chain joins TRBV7-6 and TRBJ2-3; TRBD2 agrees at 15 bases. Germline trimming cut 3 bases from V and 4 bases from J; bases unmatched to any gene: 11. This CDR3 comprises 19 residues. Germline V gene sequence: CDR1 SGHVS, CDR2 FNYEAQ. CDR3 region: CASSFPGLAGGSSPDTQYF. CDR3 nucleotides: TGTGCCAGCAGCTTTCCCGGACTAGCGGGGGGGAGTTCTCCAGATACGCAGTATTTT. Full variable domain (outside the CDR3, taken from reference TRBV7-6 and TRBJ2-3): GAGVSQSPRYKVTKRGQDVALRCDPISGHVSLYWYRQALGQGPEFLTYFNYEAQQDKSGLPNDRFSAERPEGSISTLTIQRTEQRDSAMYRCASSFPGLAGGSSPDTQYFGPGTRLTVL.

The rearrangement links TRBV7-2 to TRBJ1-2, with 7 positions matching TRBD1. Germline CDR1 is SGHTA and CDR2 is FQGNSA. Trimming at V came to 5 bases and at J to 7 bases, leaving 7 bases not matched to a gene. CDR3 length: 13 residues. The CDR3 reads CASSKQGGGGYTF. The CDR3 DNA is TGTGCCAGCAGCAAACAAGGGGGCGGTGGCTACACCTTC.

This clone was detected once. The chain couples TRBV7-9 to TRBJ2-2, with D unresolved. V lost 6 bases and J 6 bases, leaving 11 bases between the germline ends. The length of the CDR3 is 13 residues. In germline, CDR1 is SEHNR, CDR2 FQNEAQ (reference sequence). The CDR3: CASSFTSAGELFF. In DNA, the CDR3 is TGTGCCAGCAGTTTTACCTCGGCCGGGGAGCTGTTTTTT.

CDR3: CASSQGPGVGGAKNIQYF. The CDR3 DNA sequence: TGTGCCAGCAGCCAAGGACCCGGGGTAGGGGGTGCCAAAAACATTCAGTACTTC. The chain combines TRBV14 with TRBJ2-4; tentative D call: TRBD1 (6 bases). Trimming stripped 1 base from V and 1 base from J, with 17 bases between. CDR1 is SGHDN and CDR2 is FVKESK in the germline V gene. The CDR3 covers 18 residues.

The genes are TRBV4-2 and TRBJ2-3; D ambiguous. Trimming shortened V by 1 base and J by 3 bases, and 5 bases separated the two germline ends. CDR3 length: 13 residues. Germline-derived CDR1 and CDR2 are LGHNA and YNFKEQ. The CDR3 DNA is TGTGCCAGCAGCCAAGTGGTTACAGATACGCAGTATTTT. Its protein is CASSQVVTDTQYF.

The V and J genes are TRBV24-1 and TRBJ2-2; no definite D call. Trimming left V 5 bases short and J 0 bases short, with 9 bases between. The germline V gene encodes CDR1 KGHDR and CDR2 SFDVKD. The CDR3 spans 15 residues. CDR3 nucleotides: TGTGCCACCAGTGTGTCGTCACCGAACACCGGGGAGCTGTTTTTT. It codes for CATSVSSPNTGELFF.

This clone was found once. The chain employs TRBV5-1 and TRBJ1-1, with D possibly being TRBD1 (5 bases). The CDR3 is made up of 15 amino acids. V was shortened by 5 bases and J by 3 bases, with 17 bases between the two germline ends. Germline-derived CDR1 and CDR2 are SGHRS and YFSETQ. The CDR3 spells CASRWGPGGDTEAFF. Here the CDR3 DNA reads TGCGCCAGCAGATGGGGCCCGGGCGGGGACACTGAAGCTTTCTTT.

This chain links TRBV10-3 with TRBJ2-1, with a possible D match to TRBD2 (6 bases). The V and J ends lost 8 bases and 6 bases respectively, with 11 bases between them. The CDR3 spans 12 residues. The germline CDR1 and CDR2 sequences are ENHRY and SYGVKD. CDR3: CAIGRRGNEQFF. CDR3 nucleotide sequence: TGTGCCATCGGCCGGAGGGGCAATGAGCAGTTCTTC.

V usage is TRBV4-2 and J usage is TRBJ2-7, with a tentative D call TRBD1 (6 bases). The CDR3 is 15 residues long. V lost 1 base and J 5 bases, leaving 15 bases between the germline ends. Germline CDR1 and CDR2: LGHNA and YNFKEQ. In DNA form, the CDR3 reads TGTGCCAGCAGCCAAGGTTTACAGGGTACCCACGAGCAGTACTTC. It codes for CASSQGLQGTHEQYF.

The chain joins TRBV9 to TRBJ1-6; D is unclear. This CDR3 is built from 16 residues. Looked up from germline, CDR1 is SGDLS and CDR2 is YYNGEE. Trimming took off 3 bases at V and 0 bases at J, with 10 bases between the two ends. In DNA form, the CDR3 reads TGTGCCAGCAGCGCCACCAGGAGCTCCTATAATTCACCCCTCCACTTT. Encoded protein: CASSATRSSYNSPLHF.

The rearrangement joins TRBV7-2 to TRBJ2-7; 9 nucleotides match TRBD2. The length of the CDR3 is 15 residues. V lost 1 base, J lost 6 bases, and 7 bases stayed unmatched. Germline V gene data show CDR1 as SGHTA and CDR2 as FQGNSA. CDR3 loop: CASSLGAGGPGEQYF. DNA of the CDR3: TGTGCCAGCAGCTTAGGCGCGGGGGGGCCAGGCGAGCAGTACTTC.

The CDR3 DNA reads TGTGCCACCAGTGACGCCACCAAAACAGGGGAAGCTTTCTTT. Translating gives CATSDATKTGEAFF. The chain is built from TRBV24-1 and TRBJ1-1; TRBD1 is a possible D gene (6 bases). The germline CDR1 and CDR2 sequences are KGHDR and SFDVKD. The CDR3 is made up of 14 amino acids. V shed 4 bases and J shed 8 bases, with 16 bases lying between them.

The rearrangement joins TRBV19 to TRBJ2-1, with D unclear. V dropped 6 bases and J dropped 6 bases, with 18 bases sitting between them. The CDR3 contains 15 residues. Germline lookup yields CDR1 LNHDA and CDR2 SQIVND (reference sequence). CDR3 residues: CASSPRLEPGNEQFF. The DNA for the CDR3 is TGTGCCAGTAGCCCGCGGTTAGAGCCAGGCAATGAGCAGTTCTTC. Together with reference TRBV19 and TRBJ2-1, the CDR3 gives the full variable domain: DGGITQSPKYLFRKEGQNVTLSCEQNLNHDAMYWYRQDPGQGLRLIYYSQIVNDFQKGDIAEGYSVSREKKESFPLTVTSAQKNPTAFYLCASSPRLEPGNEQFFGPGTRLTVL.

This chain joins TRBV19 and TRBJ1-4; no definite D call. Germline lookup yields CDR1 LNHDA and CDR2 SQIVND (reference sequence). Trimming cost V 3 bases and J 8 bases, with 16 bases left between them. This CDR3 is 15 amino acids long. CDR3 sequence: CASSIGQIKGEKLFF. In DNA form, the CDR3 reads TGTGCCAGTAGTATCGGGCAGATTAAAGGAGAAAAACTGTTTTTT.

The CDR3 bases are TGTGCCGCGTATCACACTGAAGCTTTCTTT. The encoded protein is CAAYHTEAFF. The V call is TRBV15, the J call TRBJ1-1; D is undetermined. The CDR3 extends over 10 amino acids. V lost 11 bases and J lost 3, with 7 bases in between. The V gene's germline CDR1 is LNHNV and CDR2 YYDKDF (reference sequence).

This chain uses TRBV7-9 with TRBJ2-5; D may correspond to TRBD1 or TRBD2 (6 bases each). Per germline, CDR1 SEHNR and CDR2 FQNEAQ (reference sequence). Trimming removed 5 bases from V and 5 bases from J, with 18 bases in between. The length of the CDR3 is 15 residues. CDR3 in DNA: TGTGCCAGCAGCCCCCTGCAGGGGAGCGGGGAGACCCAGTACTTC. As protein: CASSPLQGSGETQYF.

The chain uses TRBV7-6 and TRBJ2-1; 7 positions match TRBD2. J lost 6 bases, V lost 5 bases, and 16 bases had no gene match. Per the germline V gene, CDR1 is SGHVS and CDR2 is FNYEAQ. This CDR3 has 17 amino acids. CDR3: CASSPSRFERGRNEQFF. The CDR3 bases are TGTGCCAGCAGCCCAAGTCGTTTCGAGCGGGGCCGCAATGAGCAGTTCTTC.

This chain uses TRBV28 with TRBJ1-4; maybe TRBD1 (5 bases). V was trimmed by 3 bases and J by 8 bases, leaving 10 bases between them. The CDR3 has 13 amino acids. The germline V gene encodes CDR1 MDHEN and CDR2 SYDVKM. The DNA of the CDR3 is TGTGCCAGCAGTTTGAGGGGACCCGAAAAACTGTTTTTT. Translation gives CASSLRGPEKLFF.

A few counts support this clone. The chain recombines TRBV5-8 with TRBJ1-5; 9 bases align to TRBD1. Germline loops: CDR1 SGHTS, CDR2 YDEGEE. This CDR3 has 15 residues. V lost 4 bases, J lost 5 bases, and 7 bases stayed unmatched. CDR3 region: CASSGGTGRYQPQHF. The CDR3, as DNA: TGTGCCAGCAGCGGAGGGACAGGGAGGTATCAGCCCCAGCATTTT.